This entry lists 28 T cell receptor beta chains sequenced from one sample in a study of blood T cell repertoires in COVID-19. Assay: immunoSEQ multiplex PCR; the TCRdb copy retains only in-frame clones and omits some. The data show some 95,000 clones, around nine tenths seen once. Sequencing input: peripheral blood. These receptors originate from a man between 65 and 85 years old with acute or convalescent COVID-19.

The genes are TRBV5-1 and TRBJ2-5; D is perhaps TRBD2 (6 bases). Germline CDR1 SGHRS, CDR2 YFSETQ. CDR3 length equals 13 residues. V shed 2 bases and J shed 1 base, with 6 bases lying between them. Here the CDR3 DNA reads TGCGCCAGCAGCTTCGGGGGCCAAGAGACCCAGTACTTC. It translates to CASSFGGQETQYF. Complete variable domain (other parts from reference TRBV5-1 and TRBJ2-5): KAGVTQTPRYLIKTRGQQVTLSCSPISGHRSVSWYQQTPGQGLQFLFEYFSETQRNKGNFPGRFSGRQFSNSRSEMNVSTLELGDSALYLCASSFGGQETQYFGPGTRLLVL.

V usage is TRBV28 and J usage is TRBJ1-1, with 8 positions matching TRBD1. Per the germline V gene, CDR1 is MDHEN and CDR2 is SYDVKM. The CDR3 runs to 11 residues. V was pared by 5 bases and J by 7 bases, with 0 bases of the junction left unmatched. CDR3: CASSGTGEAFF. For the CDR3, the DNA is TGTGCCAGCAGTGGGACAGGTGAAGCTTTCTTT.

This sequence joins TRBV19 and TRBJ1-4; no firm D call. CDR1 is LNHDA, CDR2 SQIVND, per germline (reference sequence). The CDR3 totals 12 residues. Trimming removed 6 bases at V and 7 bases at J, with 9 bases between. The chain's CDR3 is CASRARSEKLFF. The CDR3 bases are TGTGCCAGTAGGGCCAGAAGTGAAAAACTGTTTTTT.

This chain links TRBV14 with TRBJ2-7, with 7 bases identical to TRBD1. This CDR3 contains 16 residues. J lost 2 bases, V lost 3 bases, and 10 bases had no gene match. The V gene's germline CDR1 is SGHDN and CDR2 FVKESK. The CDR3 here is CASSHVSRDSPYEQYF. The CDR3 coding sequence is TGTGCCAGCAGCCACGTATCCCGGGACAGCCCCTACGAGCAGTACTTC.

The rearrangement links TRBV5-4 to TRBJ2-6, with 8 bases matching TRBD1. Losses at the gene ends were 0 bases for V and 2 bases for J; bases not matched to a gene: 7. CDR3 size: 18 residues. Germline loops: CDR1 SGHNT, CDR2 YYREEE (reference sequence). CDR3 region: CASSLVGRGPPGANVLTF. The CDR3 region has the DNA TGTGCCAGCAGCTTGGTGGGCAGGGGGCCCCCTGGGGCCAACGTCCTGACTTTC.

The CDR3, as DNA: TGTGCCAGCAGCTTGGAGGGGCCACAGAACACTGAAGCTTTCTTT. Its protein is CASSLEGPQNTEAFF. The V call is TRBV11-2, the J call TRBJ1-1; tentatively, D is TRBD1 (5 bases). V was shortened by 3 bases and J by 1 base, with 12 bases between the two germline ends. This CDR3 region has 15 residues. Per the germline V gene, CDR1 is SGHAT and CDR2 is FQNNGV.

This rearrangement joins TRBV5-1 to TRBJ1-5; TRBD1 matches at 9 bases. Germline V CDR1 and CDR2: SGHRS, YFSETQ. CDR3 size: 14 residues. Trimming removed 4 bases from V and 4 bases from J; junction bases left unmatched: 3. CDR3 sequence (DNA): TGCGCCAGCAGCATCGGACAGGGGAATCAGCCCCAGCATTTT. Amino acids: CASSIGQGNQPQHF.

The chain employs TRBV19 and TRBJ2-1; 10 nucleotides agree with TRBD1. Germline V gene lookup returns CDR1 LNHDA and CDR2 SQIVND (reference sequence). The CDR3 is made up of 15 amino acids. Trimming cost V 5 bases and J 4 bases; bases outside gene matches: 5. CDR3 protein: CASSSRDRGYNEQFF. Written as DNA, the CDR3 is TGTGCCAGTAGTTCCCGGGACAGGGGTTACAATGAGCAGTTCTTC.

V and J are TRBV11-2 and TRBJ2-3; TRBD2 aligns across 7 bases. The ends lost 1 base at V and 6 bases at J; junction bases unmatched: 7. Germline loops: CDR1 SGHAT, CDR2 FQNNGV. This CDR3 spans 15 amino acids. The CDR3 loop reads CASSLGASGIDTQYF. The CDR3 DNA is TGTGCCAGCAGCTTAGGGGCTAGCGGTATTGATACGCAGTATTTT.

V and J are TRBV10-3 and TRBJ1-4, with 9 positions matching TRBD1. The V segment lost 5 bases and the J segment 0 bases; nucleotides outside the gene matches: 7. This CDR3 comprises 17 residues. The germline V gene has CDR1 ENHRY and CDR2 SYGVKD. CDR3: CAISPGQGLATNEKLFF. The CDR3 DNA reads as TGTGCCATCAGTCCGGGACAGGGTCTTGCAACTAATGAAAAACTGTTTTTT.

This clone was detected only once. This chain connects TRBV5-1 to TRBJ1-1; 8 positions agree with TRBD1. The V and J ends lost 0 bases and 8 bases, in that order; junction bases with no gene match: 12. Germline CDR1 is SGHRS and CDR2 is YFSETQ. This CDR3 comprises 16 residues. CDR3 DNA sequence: TGCGCCAGCAGCTTGGAGAGGGCAGGGGGCGTCGGGGAAGCTTTCTTT. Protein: CASSLERAGGVGEAFF.

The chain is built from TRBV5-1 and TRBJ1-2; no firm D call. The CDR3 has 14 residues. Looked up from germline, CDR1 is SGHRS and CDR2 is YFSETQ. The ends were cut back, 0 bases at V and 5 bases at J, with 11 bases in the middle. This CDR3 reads CASSLALGEYGYTF. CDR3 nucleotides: TGCGCCAGCAGCTTGGCCCTCGGGGAATATGGCTACACCTTC.

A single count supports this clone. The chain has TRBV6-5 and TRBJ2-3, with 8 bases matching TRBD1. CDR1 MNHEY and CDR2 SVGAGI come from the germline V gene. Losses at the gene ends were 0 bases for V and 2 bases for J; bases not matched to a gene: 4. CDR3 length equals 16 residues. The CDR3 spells CASSYSAGGNTDTQYF. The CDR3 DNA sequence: TGTGCCAGCAGTTACTCGGCAGGGGGCAACACAGATACGCAGTATTTT.

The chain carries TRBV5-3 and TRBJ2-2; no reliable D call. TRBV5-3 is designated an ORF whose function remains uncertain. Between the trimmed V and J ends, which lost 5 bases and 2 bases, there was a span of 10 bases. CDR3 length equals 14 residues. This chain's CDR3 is CARSCGGNTGELFF. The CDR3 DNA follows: TGTGCCAGAAGTTGCGGTGGTAACACCGGGGAGCTGTTTTTT.

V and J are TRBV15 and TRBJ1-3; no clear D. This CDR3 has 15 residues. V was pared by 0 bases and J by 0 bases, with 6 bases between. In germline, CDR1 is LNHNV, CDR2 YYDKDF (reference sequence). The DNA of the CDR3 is TGTGCCACCAGCAGAGATATCGGCTCTGGAAACACCATATATTTT. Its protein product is CATSRDIGSGNTIYF.

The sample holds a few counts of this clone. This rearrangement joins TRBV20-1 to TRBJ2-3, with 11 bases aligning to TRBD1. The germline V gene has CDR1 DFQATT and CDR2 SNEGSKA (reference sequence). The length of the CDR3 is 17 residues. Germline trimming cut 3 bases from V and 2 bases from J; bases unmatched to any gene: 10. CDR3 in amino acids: CSASPWDRGTFTDTQYF. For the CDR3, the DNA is TGCAGTGCTAGTCCCTGGGACAGGGGGACTTTCACAGATACGCAGTATTTT.

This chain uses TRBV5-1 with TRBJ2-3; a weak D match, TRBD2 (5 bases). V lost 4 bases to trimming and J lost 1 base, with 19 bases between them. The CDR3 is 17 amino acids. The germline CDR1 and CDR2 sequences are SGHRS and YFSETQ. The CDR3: CASSPRVGVRGTDTQYF. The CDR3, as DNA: TGCGCCAGCAGCCCTCGTGTTGGAGTGAGGGGCACAGATACGCAGTATTTT. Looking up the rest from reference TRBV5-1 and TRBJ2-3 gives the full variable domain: KAGVTQTPRYLIKTRGQQVTLSCSPISGHRSVSWYQQTPGQGLQFLFEYFSETQRNKGNFPGRFSGRQFSNSRSEMNVSTLELGDSALYLCASSPRVGVRGTDTQYFGPGTRLTVL.

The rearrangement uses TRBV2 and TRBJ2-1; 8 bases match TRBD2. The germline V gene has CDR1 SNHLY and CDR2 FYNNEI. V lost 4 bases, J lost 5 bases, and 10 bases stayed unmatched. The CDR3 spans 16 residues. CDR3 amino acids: CASSGSPGGWDNEQFF. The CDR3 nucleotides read TGTGCCAGCAGTGGAAGCCCGGGGGGGTGGGACAATGAGCAGTTCTTC. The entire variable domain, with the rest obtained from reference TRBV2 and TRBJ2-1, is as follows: EPEVTQTPSHQVTQMGQEVILRCVPISNHLYFYWYRQILGQKVEFLVSFYNNEISEKSEIFDDQFSVERPDGSNFTLKIRSTKLEDSAMYFCASSGSPGGWDNEQFFGPGTRLTVL.

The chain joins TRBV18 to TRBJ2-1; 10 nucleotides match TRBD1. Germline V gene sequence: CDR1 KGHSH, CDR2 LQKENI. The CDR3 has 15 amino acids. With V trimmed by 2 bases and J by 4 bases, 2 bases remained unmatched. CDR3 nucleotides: TGTGCCAGCTCACCAGGGGGACAGGGGTACAATGAGCAGTTCTTC. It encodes CASSPGGQGYNEQFF.

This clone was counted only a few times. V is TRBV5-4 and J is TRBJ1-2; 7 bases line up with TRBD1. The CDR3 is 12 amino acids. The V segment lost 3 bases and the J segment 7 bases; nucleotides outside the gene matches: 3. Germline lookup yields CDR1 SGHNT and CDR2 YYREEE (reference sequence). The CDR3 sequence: CASSSGQAGYTF. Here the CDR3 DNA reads TGTGCCAGCAGCTCTGGACAGGCTGGCTACACCTTC. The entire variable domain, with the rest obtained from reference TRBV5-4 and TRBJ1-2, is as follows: ETGVTQSPTHLIKTRGQQVTLRCSSQSGHNTVSWYQQALGQGPQFIFQYYREEENGRGNFPPRFSGLQFPNYSSELNVNALELDDSALYLCASSSGQAGYTFGSGTRLTVV.

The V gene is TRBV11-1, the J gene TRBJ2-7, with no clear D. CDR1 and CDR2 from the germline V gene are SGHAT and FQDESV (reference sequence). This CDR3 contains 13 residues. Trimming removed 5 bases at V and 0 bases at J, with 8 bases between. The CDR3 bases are TGTGCCAGCAGCGGTGGCAGCTCCTACGAGCAGTACTTC. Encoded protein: CASSGGSSYEQYF.

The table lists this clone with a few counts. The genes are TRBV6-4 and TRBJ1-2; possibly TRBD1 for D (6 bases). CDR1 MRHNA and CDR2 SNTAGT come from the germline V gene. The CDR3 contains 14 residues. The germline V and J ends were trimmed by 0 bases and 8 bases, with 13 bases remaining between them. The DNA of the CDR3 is TGTGCCAGCAGTGACTCATCGAGGGGGAACGGCTACACCTTC. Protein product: CASSDSSRGNGYTF.

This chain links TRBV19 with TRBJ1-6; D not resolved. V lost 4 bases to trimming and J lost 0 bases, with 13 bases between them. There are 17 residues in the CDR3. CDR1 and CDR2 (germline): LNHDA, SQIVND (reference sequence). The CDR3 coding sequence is TGTGCCAGTAGTACCCTCCGCCGCAGCTCCTATAATTCACCCCTCCACTTT. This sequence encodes CASSTLRRSSYNSPLHF.

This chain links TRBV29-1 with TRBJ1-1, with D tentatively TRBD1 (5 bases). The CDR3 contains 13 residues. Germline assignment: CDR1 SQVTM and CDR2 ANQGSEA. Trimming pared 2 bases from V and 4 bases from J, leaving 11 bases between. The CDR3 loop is CSVESQGGTEAFF. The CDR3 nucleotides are TGCAGCGTTGAATCTCAGGGAGGCACTGAAGCTTTCTTT.

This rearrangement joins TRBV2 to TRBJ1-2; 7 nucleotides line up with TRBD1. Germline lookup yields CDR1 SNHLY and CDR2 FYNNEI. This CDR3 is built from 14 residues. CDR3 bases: TGTGCTGCTGGCAAAGGGGGCGAGGACTATGGCTACACCTTC. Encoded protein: CAAGKGGEDYGYTF.

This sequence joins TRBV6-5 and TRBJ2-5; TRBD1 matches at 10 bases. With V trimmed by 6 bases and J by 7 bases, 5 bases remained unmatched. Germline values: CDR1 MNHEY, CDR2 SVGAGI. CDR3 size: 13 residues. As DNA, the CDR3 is TGTGCCAGCAGGACCGGACAGGGGGGGACCCAGTACTTC. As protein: CASRTGQGGTQYF.

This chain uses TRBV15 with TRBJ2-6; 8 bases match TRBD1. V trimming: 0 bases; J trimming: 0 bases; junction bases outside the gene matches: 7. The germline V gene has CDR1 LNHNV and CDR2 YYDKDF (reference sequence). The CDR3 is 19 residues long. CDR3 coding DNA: TGTGCCACCAGCAGAGATCTTCACAGGGGGAGCTCTGGGGCCAACGTCCTGACTTTC. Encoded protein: CATSRDLHRGSSGANVLTF.

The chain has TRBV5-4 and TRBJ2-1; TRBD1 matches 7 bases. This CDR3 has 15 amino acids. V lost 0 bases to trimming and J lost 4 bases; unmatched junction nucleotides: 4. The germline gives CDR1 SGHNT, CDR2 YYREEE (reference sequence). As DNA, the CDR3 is TGTGCCAGCAGCTTGGAGCAGGGGGTATACAATGAGCAGTTCTTC. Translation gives CASSLEQGVYNEQFF. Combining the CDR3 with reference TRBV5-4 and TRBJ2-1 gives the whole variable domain ETGVTQSPTHLIKTRGQQVTLRCSSQSGHNTVSWYQQALGQGPQFIFQYYREEENGRGNFPPRFSGLQFPNYSSELNVNALELDDSALYLCASSLEQGVYNEQFFGPGTRLTVL.